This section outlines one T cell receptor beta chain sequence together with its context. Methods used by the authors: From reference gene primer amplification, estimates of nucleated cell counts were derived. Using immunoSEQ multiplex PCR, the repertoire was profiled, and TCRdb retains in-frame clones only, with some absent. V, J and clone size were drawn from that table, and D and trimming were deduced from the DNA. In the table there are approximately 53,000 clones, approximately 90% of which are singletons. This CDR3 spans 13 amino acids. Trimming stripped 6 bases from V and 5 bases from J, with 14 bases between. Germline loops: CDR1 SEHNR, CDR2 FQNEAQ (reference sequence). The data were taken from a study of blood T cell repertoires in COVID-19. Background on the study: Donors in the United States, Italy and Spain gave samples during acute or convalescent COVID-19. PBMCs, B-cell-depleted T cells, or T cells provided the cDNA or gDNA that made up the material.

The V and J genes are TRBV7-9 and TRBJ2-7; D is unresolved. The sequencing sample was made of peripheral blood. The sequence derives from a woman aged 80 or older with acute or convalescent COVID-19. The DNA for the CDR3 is TGTGCCAGCAGGTTGCAGTGGTTGGACGAGCAGTACTTC. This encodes CASRLQWLDEQYF. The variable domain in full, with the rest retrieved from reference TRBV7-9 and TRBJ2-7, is DTGVSQNPRHKITKRGQNVTFRCDPISEHNRLYWYRQTLGQGPEFLTYFQNEAQLEKSRLLSDRFSAERPKGSFSTLEIQRTEQGDSAMYLCASRLQWLDEQYFGPGTRLTVT.